This T cell receptor beta chain was sequenced during a study of blood T cells in healthy people across ages. V gave up 10 bases and J gave up 2 bases, with 6 bases separating them. Germline V CDR1 and CDR2: SNHLY, FYNNEI. The CDR3 has 11 residues. Primers used in a second PCR of roughly 6 to 12 cycles were a sample-barcoded 5' primer and a J-beta primer mix. From each sample, at least 3 million paired-end reads containing CDR3 were obtained. From the 5' RACE reads, TCRdb called clonotypes with MiXCR, one entry per CDR3 protein. The sample records 1.5 million to 2 million distinct CDR3 sequences, approximately 30% being singletons. A note on this clonotype: Its specificity is unknown.

Samples each yielded at least 5.5 micrograms of total RNA. Study conclusions and caveats: Unknown CMV status may confound age-related changes in expanded clones. The recorded TCR beta diversity per million T cells decreased in a roughly linear manner with age.

V usage is TRBV2 and J usage is TRBJ2-1; unclear D gene. This clonotype was obtained from a woman aged 30 to 39 in good health. Sequenced input: blood. CDR3 sequence: CATKAYNEQFF. The CDR3 nucleotides read TGTGCCACCAAGGCCTACAATGAGCAGTTCTTC.